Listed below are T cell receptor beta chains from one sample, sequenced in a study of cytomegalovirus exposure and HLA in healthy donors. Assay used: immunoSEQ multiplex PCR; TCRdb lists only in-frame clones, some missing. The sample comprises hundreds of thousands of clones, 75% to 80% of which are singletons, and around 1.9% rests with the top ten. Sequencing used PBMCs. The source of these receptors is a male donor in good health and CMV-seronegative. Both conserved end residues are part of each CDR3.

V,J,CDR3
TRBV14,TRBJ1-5,CASSRGGRQPQHF
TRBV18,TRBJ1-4,CASSPTGTGKEKLFF
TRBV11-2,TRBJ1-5,CASSLDLGGDQPQHF
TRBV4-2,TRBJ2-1,CASSQGGRSGLAGGWYSGEQFF
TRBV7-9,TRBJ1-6,CASSLDRENSPLHF
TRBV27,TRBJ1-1,CASRLGQGGTEAFF
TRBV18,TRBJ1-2,CASSPLERAGYTF
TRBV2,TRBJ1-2,CASSGGTAPNYGYTF
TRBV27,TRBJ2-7,CASSPGAGWDYEQYF
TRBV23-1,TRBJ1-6,CASGDRVDSPLHF
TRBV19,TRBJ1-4,CASSIVGLNEKLFF
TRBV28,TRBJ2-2,CASTLAGGGGELFF
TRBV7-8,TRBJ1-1,CASSLEDTEAFF
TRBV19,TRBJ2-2,CASSKQGHANTGELFF
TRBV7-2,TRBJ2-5,CASSLSPTGSETQYF
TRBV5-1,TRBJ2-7,CASSRTGGIYGEQYF
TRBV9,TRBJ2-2,CASSAPQSGADTGELFF
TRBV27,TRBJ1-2,CASGTAGLGRNYGYTF
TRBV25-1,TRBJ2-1,CASSDYTSGRVEQFF
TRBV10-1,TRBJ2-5,CASILKSGETQYF
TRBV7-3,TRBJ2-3,CASSPVAGTSGTDTQYF
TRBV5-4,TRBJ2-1,CASSPPGPGEREQFF
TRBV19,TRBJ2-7,CASTSGRTDEQYF
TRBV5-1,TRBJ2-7,CASSLGAGDEQYF
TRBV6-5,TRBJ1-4,CASSYSRGRTNEKLFF
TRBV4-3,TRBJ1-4,CASSHLVPGPGGEKLFF
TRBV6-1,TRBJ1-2,CASSVGQETNYGYTF
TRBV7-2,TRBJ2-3,CASSLVSSGGGTDTQYF
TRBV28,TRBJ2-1,CASSLRVAGVNEQFF
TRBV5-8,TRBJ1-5,CASSFSPGLQPQHF
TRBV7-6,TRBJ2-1,CASSLGGGDRGGEQFF
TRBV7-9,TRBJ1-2,CASSVGTGDNYGYTF
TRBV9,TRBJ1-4,CASSVRTGDEKLFF
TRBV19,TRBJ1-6,CASSRSRDKNSPLHF
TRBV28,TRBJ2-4,CASSLLEGPGYF
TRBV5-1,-,CASSFGQGVYEQYF
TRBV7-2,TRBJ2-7,CASSFPGKTYEQYF
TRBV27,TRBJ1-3,CASSPRDGNTIYF
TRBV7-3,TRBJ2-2,CASSLASGTTGELFF
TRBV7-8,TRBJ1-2,CASSPHTSQATNYGYTF
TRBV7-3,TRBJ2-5,CASSPDGGKTQYF
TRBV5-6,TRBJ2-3,CASSILDAGHTDTQYF
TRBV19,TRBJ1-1,CATKQGGPGGEAFF
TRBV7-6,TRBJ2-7,CASSLAGTGYEQYF
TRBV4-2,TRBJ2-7,CASSQVETGVYEQYF
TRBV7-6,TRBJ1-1,CASSSPSGQGSAEAFF
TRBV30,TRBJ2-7,CAWRNLRQGVYEQYF
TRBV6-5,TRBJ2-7,CASSYSTGESSYERYF
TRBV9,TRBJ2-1,CASSVGSAVISNEQFF
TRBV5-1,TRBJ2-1,CASKRGISSYNEQFF
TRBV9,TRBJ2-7,CASSVGGGGISYEQYF
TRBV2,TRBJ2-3,CASRYRGSTDTQYF
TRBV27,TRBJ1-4,CASSPRFGMDRNEKLFF
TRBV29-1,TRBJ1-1,CSGRQANTEAFF
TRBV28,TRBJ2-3,CASRDSDRSTDTQYF
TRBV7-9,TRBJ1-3,CASSPRQGDTIYF
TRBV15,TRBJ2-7,CATSREPLAGGLMRNEQYF
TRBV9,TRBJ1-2,CASSVEVSTYGYTF
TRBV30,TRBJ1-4,CAWMGRGNEKLFF
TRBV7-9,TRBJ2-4,CASSRQGAPSTLAKNIQYF